The TCR beta chain under discussion was sequenced for a study of CXCR3-negative and CXCR3-positive naive CD8 T cells (dated by TCRdb to between 2018 and 2021). Some background on the complete study: In total, about 150 million TRB reads were obtained, which works out to roughly 1.5 +/- 0.3 million reads per library. Data from some twelve donors, pooled across two independent experiments, went into the diversity and physicochemical repertoire analyses. TRBV-TRBJ cluster analysis included naive subsets from several donors and memory cells from 3 donors.

The CDR3 starts with the cysteine, ends with the phenylalanine, and has 15 residues. Nucleotide data are not available. From the germline V gene, CDR1 is SGHRS and CDR2 is YFSETQ. Findings and caveats that apply to the study as a whole: Within the same donor, TRBV-TRBJ usage looked similar between naive CXCR3-negative and CXCR3-positive cells, but memory cells had distinct patterns. TRB CDR3s from CXCR3-positive naive cells showed higher hydrophobicity (lower Kidera factor 4), lower energy, and higher strength and volume indices than CXCR3-negative naive cells. Repertoire diversity was comparably high in both naive subsets but much lower in memory CD8+ T cells. CXCR3 expression partially decreased after cryopreservation, so most assays used freshly isolated PBMCs. Surface CD5, linked to self-reactivity in mice, was comparable between naive subsets; TCR interaction strength was therefore also inferred from TRB CDR3 physicochemical properties.

Note on this clonotype: Its antigen is still unknown.

For each CD8+ T cell subset, flow sorting was done in triplicate, and about 300,000 cells per subset went directly into RLT lysis buffer. To exclude memory contaminants, naive CD8+ T cells were stringently defined as CD45RO-CCR7+CD27+CD95-. Peripheral blood mononuclear cells were isolated from buffy coats using standard density gradient centrifugation. A FACSAria III was used to flow-sort naive CD8+ T cells into CXCR3-negative and CXCR3-positive populations. Total RNA was extracted from sorted cells using an RNeasy Mini Kit. Instrument on record: NextSeq 550. The Human TCR Profiling Kit (MiLaboratory) was used to prepare UMI-labeled 5' RACE TRB cDNA libraries. cDNA synthesis used the entire amount of extracted RNA, and PCR amplification then used the entire amount of cDNA produced. Libraries were prepared in parallel using an identical number of PCR cycles. The original methods were these. With a requirement of at least two reads per UMI, MIGEC and MiXCR extracted about 50,000 +/- 10,000 unique UMI-labeled TRB cDNA molecules per library. An average of about 40,000 +/- 10,000 functional in-frame TRB CDR3 nucleotide clonotypes without stop codons was found per library. Diversity metrics, including normalized Shannon-Wiener and Chao1, were computed in VDJtools after downsampling to 5000 UMI-labeled TRB molecules per sample. VDJtools computed clonotype-size-weighted physicochemical properties of the central five CDR3 residues: interaction energy, strength, volume and Kidera factor 4. The reads, reprocessed by TCRdb, yield one row per CDR3 protein sequence and no DNA. These V and J calls are TCRdb output, not the study's own analysis. Per the sample table, the count is 100,000 to 150,000 distinct CDR3 sequences. Around 0.41% of the sample belongs to the ten largest clones.

In this chain, TRBV5-1 is recombined with TRBJ2-1. Material: naive CXCR3+ CD8+ T cells from blood. The cell subset or site tag for this specimen amounts to: CD45RO-CCR7+CD27+CD95- naive CD8+ T cells expressing CXCR3 (TNR3+). The TCR sequence derives from a human donor in good health. Some clones in this sample may be carry-over from other donors' samples. The CDR3 corresponds to CASSRVLERYNEQFF.